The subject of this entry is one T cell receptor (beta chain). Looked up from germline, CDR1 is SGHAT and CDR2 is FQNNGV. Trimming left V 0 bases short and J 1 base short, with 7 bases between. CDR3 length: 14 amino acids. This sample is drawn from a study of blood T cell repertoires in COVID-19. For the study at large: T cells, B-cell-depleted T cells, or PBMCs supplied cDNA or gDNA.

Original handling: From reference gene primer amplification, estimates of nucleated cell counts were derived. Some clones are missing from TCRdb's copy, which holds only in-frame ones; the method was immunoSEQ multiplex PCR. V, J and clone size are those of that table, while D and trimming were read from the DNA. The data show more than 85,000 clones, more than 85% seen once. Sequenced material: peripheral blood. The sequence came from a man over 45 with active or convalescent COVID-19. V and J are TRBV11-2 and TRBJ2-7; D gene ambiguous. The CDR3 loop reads CASSLDAQSYEQYF. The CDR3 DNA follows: TGTGCCAGCAGCTTAGATGCCCAGTCCTACGAGCAGTACTTC.